The rows below give T cell receptor beta chains drawn from one sample of a study of T cells in Graves' hyperthyroidism and ophthalmopathy. TCRdb reprocessed the multiplex PCR reads via MiXCR and lists one record per CDR3 protein. The table includes 540,000 or so distinct CDR3 sequences, approximately 14% detected once. The source material was blood. The receptors were gathered from a woman aged 25-40 years with Graves' hyperthyroidism. Both conserved end residues are part of each CDR3. The D gene is left open where the match is weak. Size tells how often a clone was seen (once, few, many) or the class of an expanded clone, and some rows leave it out.

d_gene	j_gene	abundance	v_gene	CDR3nt	CDR3aa
TRBD2	TRBJ2-1	many	TRBV12-3/TRBV12-4	TGTGCCAGCAGTCCGCTAGCGGTTTCCTACAATGAGCAGTTCTTC	CASSPLAVSYNEQFF
TRBD2	TRBJ2-7	many	TRBV20-1	TGCAGTGCTAGAGATGGGACGGGAGGGCCCTACGAGCAGTACTTC	CSARDGTGGPYEQYF
NA	TRBJ2-5	many	TRBV3-1	TGTGCCAGCAGCCAAGACTGGGGGCAAGAGACCCAGTACTTC	CASSQDWGQETQYF
TRBD1	TRBJ1-5	many	TRBV28	TGTGCCAGCAGTTTATCAGGGGGCAGGCAGCCCCAGCATTTT	CASSLSGGRQPQHF
TRBD1	TRBJ1-1	many	TRBV10-3	TGTGCCATCAGTGGCAGGGGGGAGGACACTGAAGCTTTCTTT	CAISGRGEDTEAFF
TRBD2	TRBJ2-7	many	TRBV11-2	TGTGCCAGCAGCAAGCCGGGACTAGCGGGCAGATCCTACGAGCAGTACTTC	CASSKPGLAGRSYEQYF
NA	TRBJ1-5	few	TRBV19	TGTGCCAGTAAATCAGGGGAGCAGCCCCAGCATTTT	CASKSGEQPQHF
NA	TRBJ2-5	many	TRBV7-9	TGTGCCAGCAGCTCCAGGACAGCCCAAGAGACCCAGTACTTC	CASSSRTAQETQYF
NA	TRBJ1-1	NA	TRBV29-1	TGCAGCGTCCTGACCCCGAATGAAGCTTTCTTT	CSVLTPNEAFF
NA	TRBJ2-1	few	TRBV11-1	TGTGCCAGCAGCTCGGGAGCCCACAATGAGCAGTTCTTC	CASSSGAHNEQFF